This TCR beta chain was captured in a study of T cells in Graves' hyperthyroidism and ophthalmopathy. The study's findings and limits: Stable hyperthyroidism was told apart from ophthalmopathy by a model built on 13 V-J features.

Uncontrolled infection, other autoimmune disease, pregnancy or lactation excluded patients. This clonotype has ten or more counts. What it binds is unknown. RNA transcripts yielded amplified TCR beta CDR3 regions. Carried out on the TCR CDR3, a first-round RT-PCR used the HTBI primer set. TCRdb fed the multiplex PCR reads into MiXCR, producing one record per CDR3 protein. The sample records some 650,000 distinct CDR3 sequences, roughly 16% being singletons. V gave up 1 base and J gave up 5 bases, with 14 bases separating them. The CDR3 sequence is 14 residues long. Germline V lookup: CDR1 DFQATT, CDR2 SNEGSKA (reference sequence).

The sequence came from a woman aged 40-49 years with Graves' ophthalmopathy. Sequenced: blood. This sequence joins TRBV20-1 and TRBJ1-1; D might be TRBD1 (6 bases). The CDR3 region has the DNA TGCAGTGCTAGAGTATCGGGGGCGCGGACTGAAGCTTTCTTT. Its protein product is CSARVSGARTEAFF.